This record looks at one T cell receptor (beta chain) sequence and its context. Its cognate antigen is unknown. This sample was taken from a study of CD8+ T cells in alopecia areata. Study in general: Patients remained on tofacitinib for 6 to 18 months and then went 6 months without it.

Study results and limitations: TCR sharing across patients was less clear than in mice, possibly HLA-related.

The length of the CDR3 is 13 residues. Per germline, CDR1 SGHAT and CDR2 FQDESV (reference sequence). V was clipped by 7 bases and J by 6 bases, with 13 bases between them. The researchers isolated CD4+ and CD8+ T cells from PBMCs by sorting. The authors extracted RNA and reverse transcribed it into cDNA as the sequencing template. TCRdb's copy holds only in-frame clones and misses some; the assay was immunoSEQ multiplex PCR. This sample has about 150,000 clones, with about 87% found just once. This chain links TRBV11-1 with TRBJ2-1; D is unresolved. This clonotype originated in a human donor with alopecia areata. The sequencing here drew on CD8+ T cells sorted from blood, taken at week 0. The CDR3 sequence: CASTQYSVNEQFF. The CDR3 DNA sequence: TGTGCCAGCACCCAATATTCCGTCAATGAGCAGTTCTTC. Drawing the rest from reference TRBV11-1 and TRBJ2-1, the complete variable domain is EAEVAQSPRYKITEKSQAVAFWCDPISGHATLYWYRQILGQGPELLVQFQDESVVDDSQLPKDRFSAERLKGVDSTLKIQPAELGDSAMYLCASTQYSVNEQFFGPGTRLTVL.